Below are 10 T cell receptor beta chains sequenced from a single sample in a study of shared clonotypes between healthy human individuals. Sequencing used immunoSEQ multiplex PCR; TCRdb keeps in-frame clones, though not all of them. The sample lists about 2.4 million clones; 80% to 95% were seen once. What was sequenced was naive CD4+ T cells from PBMCs. As to subset: CD45RA+ positively selected. All receptors come from a man aged 18 to 35 in good health. Some clones in this sample may be carry-over from other donors' samples.

The chain combines TRBV28 with TRBJ2-7, with 10 bases that match TRBD2. The germline V gene has CDR1 MDHEN and CDR2 SYDVKM. The CDR3 length is 15 residues. With 0 bases clipped from V and 4 bases from J, the junction kept 3 bases outside the gene matches. CDR3 region: CASSLWASGGYEQYF. In DNA, the CDR3 is TGTGCCAGCAGTTTATGGGCTAGCGGGGGTTACGAGCAGTACTTC. Variable domain in full (rest from reference TRBV28 and TRBJ2-7): DVKVTQSSRYLVKRTGEKVFLECVQDMDHENMFWYRQDPGLGLRLIYFSYDVKMKEKGDIPEGYSVSREKKERFSLILESASTNQTSMYLCASSLWASGGYEQYFGPGTRLTVT.

The rearrangement uses TRBV19 and TRBJ2-7, with D possibly being TRBD1 (6 bases). Germline lookup yields CDR1 LNHDA and CDR2 SQIVND (reference sequence). The V gene lost 6 bases and the J gene lost 5 bases, with 20 bases spanning the gap. This CDR3 has 15 amino acids. The DNA of the CDR3 is TGTGCCAGTAGCAAAGCCCCCGACAGGCCCCACGAGCAGTACTTC. Protein product: CASSKAPDRPHEQYF.

The rearrangement uses TRBV5-1 and TRBJ2-5; maybe TRBD2 (6 bases). Germline V gene lookup returns CDR1 SGHRS and CDR2 YFSETQ. Trimming left V 5 bases short and J 0 bases short, with 11 bases between. There are 14 residues in the CDR3. The CDR3 sequence: CASRPAGNQETQYF. In DNA form, the CDR3 reads TGCGCCAGCAGGCCGGCGGGGAACCAAGAGACCCAGTACTTC.

This chain uses TRBV5-5 with TRBJ2-1; a possible D gene is TRBD2 (6 bases). This CDR3 is built from 15 residues. The germline V gene encodes CDR1 SGHKS and CDR2 YYEKEE (reference sequence). Trimming removed 2 bases from V and 9 bases from J, with 18 bases in between. The CDR3 spells CASSFTLALISEQFF. The CDR3 DNA follows: TGTGCCAGCAGCTTCACACTAGCTCTCATCAGTGAGCAGTTCTTC.

This clone has more than one count but fewer than ten. Distinct nucleotide sequences in the sample also encode this CDR3. The gene calls are TRBV28 and TRBJ2-7; a weak D match, TRBD1 (6 bases). The length of the CDR3 is 13 residues. Germline lookup yields CDR1 MDHEN and CDR2 SYDVKM. V gave up 2 bases and J gave up 3 bases, with 8 bases separating them. The CDR3 sequence: CASSLGQNYEQYF. In nucleotides, the CDR3 is TGTGCCAGCAGTTTAGGACAGAACTACGAGCAGTACTTC.

The chain couples TRBV5-4 to TRBJ2-3; D may be TRBD2 (6 bases). Per germline, CDR1 SGHNT and CDR2 YYREEE (reference sequence). This CDR3 comprises 15 residues. V shed 0 bases and J shed 2 bases, with 10 bases lying between them. In DNA, the CDR3 is TGTGCCAGCAGCTTGGGTGGCGGGATCACAGATACGCAGTATTTT. Its translation is CASSLGGGITDTQYF.

This rearrangement joins TRBV7-2 to TRBJ2-5, with 8 bases that match TRBD2. This CDR3 comprises 16 residues. The J segment lost 7 bases and the V segment lost 5 bases, leaving 15 bases of the junction unmatched. CDR1 and CDR2 (germline): SGHTA, FQGNSA. The CDR3 bases are TGTGCCAGCAGCAAGAGGGGACTAGTGCTCGCTGGGACCCAGTACTTC. This sequence encodes CASSKRGLVLAGTQYF.

The V gene is TRBV10-3, the J gene TRBJ2-7; 8 bases are shared with TRBD2. V shed 0 bases and J 4 bases; nucleotides not matched to a gene: 5. Germline V gene sequence: CDR1 ENHRY, CDR2 SYGVKD. The CDR3 covers 15 residues. The CDR3 bases are TGTGCCATCAGTGAGTCGAGTAGCGGGACATACGAGCAGTACTTC. This translates into CAISESSSGTYEQYF.

This clone has a single count. The rearrangement uses TRBV7-2 and TRBJ2-7, with 10 bases identical to TRBD1. CDR1 is SGHTA, CDR2 FQGNSA, per germline. This CDR3 contains 13 residues. V lost 8 bases to trimming and J lost 7 bases; unmatched junction nucleotides: 8. The CDR3 region has the DNA TGTGCCAGCTCCCGGGGGACAGGGGAGGAGCAGTACTTC. Translation gives CASSRGTGEEQYF.

The CDR3 bases are TGTGCCAGCAGCCTGACTAGCTCTTCCTACAATGAGCAGTTCTTC. Its translation: CASSLTSSSYNEQFF. The genes are TRBV7-6 and TRBJ2-1; 7 nucleotides align to TRBD2. The germline V gene encodes CDR1 SGHVS and CDR2 FNYEAQ. The trim removed 5 bases at V and 1 base at J, leaving 5 bases unmatched. CDR3 length: 15 residues.